The source of this T cell receptor (beta chain) is a study of blood T cell repertoires in COVID-19. V shed 4 bases and J shed 0 bases, with 14 bases lying between them. Germline V lookup: CDR1 SGHKS, CDR2 YYEKEE (reference sequence). The CDR3 length is 16 residues. Per the study methods: For nucleated cells, counts were estimated from reference gene primer amplification. Some clones are missing from TCRdb's copy, which holds only in-frame ones; the method was immunoSEQ multiplex PCR. The DNA gave D and trimming, while V, J and clone size come from that table. Among approximately 98,000 clones listed, more than 75% were seen once.

V is TRBV5-5 and J is TRBJ1-5, with D possibly TRBD1 on 5 matching bases. This sequence originates from a man of 80 years or more with acute or convalescent COVID-19. The specimen was peripheral blood. CDR3 protein: CASSPGTHHSNQPQHF. CDR3 DNA sequence: TGTGCCAGCAGCCCTGGGACTCACCATAGCAATCAGCCCCAGCATTTT.